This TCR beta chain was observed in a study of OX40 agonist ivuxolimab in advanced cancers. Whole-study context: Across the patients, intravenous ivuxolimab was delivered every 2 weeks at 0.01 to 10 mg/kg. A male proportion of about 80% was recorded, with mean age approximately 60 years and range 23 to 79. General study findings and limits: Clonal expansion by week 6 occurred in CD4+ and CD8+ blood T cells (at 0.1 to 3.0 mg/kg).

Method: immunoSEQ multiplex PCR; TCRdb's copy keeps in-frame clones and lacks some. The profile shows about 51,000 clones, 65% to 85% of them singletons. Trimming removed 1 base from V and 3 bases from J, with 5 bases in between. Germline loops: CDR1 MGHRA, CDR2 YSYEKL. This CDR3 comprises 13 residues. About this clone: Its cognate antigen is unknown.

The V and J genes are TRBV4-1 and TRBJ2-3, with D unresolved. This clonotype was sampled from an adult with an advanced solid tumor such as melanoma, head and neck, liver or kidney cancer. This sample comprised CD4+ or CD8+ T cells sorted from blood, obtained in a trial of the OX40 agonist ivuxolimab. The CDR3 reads CASSQAGTDTQYF. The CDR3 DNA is TGCGCCAGCAGCCAAGCAGGTACAGATACGCAGTATTTT.